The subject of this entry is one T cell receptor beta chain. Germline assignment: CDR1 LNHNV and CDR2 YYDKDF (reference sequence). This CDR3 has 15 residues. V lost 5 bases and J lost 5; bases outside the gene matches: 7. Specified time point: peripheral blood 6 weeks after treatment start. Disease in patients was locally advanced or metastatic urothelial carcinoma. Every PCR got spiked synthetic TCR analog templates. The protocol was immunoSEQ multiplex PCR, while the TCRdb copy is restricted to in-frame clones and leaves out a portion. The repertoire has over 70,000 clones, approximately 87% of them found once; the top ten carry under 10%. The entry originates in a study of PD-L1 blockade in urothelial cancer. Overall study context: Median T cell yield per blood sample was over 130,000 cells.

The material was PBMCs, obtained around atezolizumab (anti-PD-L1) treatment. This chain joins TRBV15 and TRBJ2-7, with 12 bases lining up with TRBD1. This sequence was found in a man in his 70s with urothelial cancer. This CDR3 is CATSPPGTGGHEQYF. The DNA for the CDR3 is TGTGCCACCAGCCCCCCGGGGACAGGGGGCCACGAGCAGTACTTC.